The TCR beta chain described here comes from a study of T cell responses to AZD1222 COVID-19 vaccine. Study-level results: Donors skewed white British and female; clonal diversity was possibly underestimated.

The repertoire was sequenced with immunoSEQ multiplex PCR; TCRdb's copy has only in-frame clones and lacks some. The table shows around 94,000 clones, with about 88% occurring only once. Trimming removed 2 bases at V and 0 bases at J, with 11 bases between. This CDR3 has 15 amino acids. The germline V gene has CDR1 SGHDT and CDR2 YYEEEE. In regard to this clone: What it binds is unknown.

The genes are TRBV5-6 and TRBJ1-2; D is unresolved. The sample in question was peripheral blood, obtained on day 0 of AZD1222 vaccination. The receptor was isolated from an adult in good health. In DNA form, the CDR3 reads TGTGCCAGCAGCTTTGTCTCAGAAGCTAACTATGGCTACACCTTC. Protein: CASSFVSEANYGYTF.